This T cell receptor (beta chain) was retrieved from a study of siplizumab effects on memory and regulatory T cells. General study points: A minor share of alloreactive clones matched unstimulated subsets. Naive T cells seemed more diverse than memory cells; they also seemed major alloresponse contributors. Mappable alloreactive CD4+ clones came from Treg cells more than 55% of the time on average with siplizumab, against 25% to 30% in controls.

Assays examined around 100,000 TCR templates per sample. The protocol was immunoSEQ multiplex PCR, while the TCRdb copy is restricted to in-frame clones and leaves out a portion. The sample consists of about 120,000 clones, 93% of them appearing once. Germline assignment: CDR1 MNHNY and CDR2 SVGAGI (reference sequence). Trimming shortened V by 3 bases and J by 4 bases, and 13 bases separated the two germline ends. The CDR3 is 15 residues long. Regarding this clone: Its antigen is as yet unknown.

The V gene is TRBV6-6, the J gene TRBJ1-5; D is perhaps TRBD1 (6 bases). The sequenced material came from non-Treg CD4+ T cells sorted from blood. This TCR was sampled from a human donor in good health. The CDR3 nucleotides read TGTGCCAGCAGTTATGACAGGCCCCGAAATCAGCCCCAGCATTTT. Protein sequence: CASSYDRPRNQPQHF.